This T cell receptor (beta chain) was captured in a study of T cell responses to AZD1222 COVID-19 vaccine. This CDR3 region has 14 residues. The V and J ends lost 1 base and 8 bases respectively, with 9 bases between them. Germline V gene data show CDR1 as SEHNR and CDR2 as FQNEAQ (reference sequence). The data were produced by immunoSEQ multiplex PCR, yet TCRdb's version contains in-frame clones alone and is incomplete. The data hold 86,000 or so clones, with 88% observed a single time. As regards this clone: Its antigen is not known.

Findings and limits, study-wide: Unmutated variant regions are reportedly targeted by nearly half of spike-specific TCRs. Among the donors, most were white British and more were female, and clonal diversity was possibly underestimated. Rises in breadth and depth of Spike-specific TCRs came after two AZD1222 doses.

The chain couples TRBV7-9 to TRBJ1-6, with D tentatively TRBD1 (5 bases). Here the sequenced sample was peripheral blood, taken 28 days after the second AZD1222 dose. This clonotype was obtained from an adult who received the AZD1222 COVID-19 vaccine. DNA of the CDR3: TGTGCCAGCAGCTTAGTCCTGGGGGATTCACCCCTCCACTTT. It translates to CASSLVLGDSPLHF.